Following are 21 T cell receptor beta chains from one sample sequenced in a study of blood T cell repertoires in COVID-19 (dated by TCRdb to about 2020). Libraries came from the immunoSEQ multiplex PCR assay. Held by TCRdb, this immuneACCESS table contains in-frame sequences only and omits some clones. Under half of the omission traces to an unresolved V gene where checked; the cause of the rest is unknown. A total of tens of thousands of clones appear in this sample, around 86% of them only once. 4.5% to 5.5% of the sample comes from the top ten. Sequenced input: peripheral blood. These receptors were obtained from a man aged 45 to 65 with active or convalescent COVID-19.

V is TRBV20-1 and J is TRBJ2-3; 9 bases agree with TRBD2. The V segment lost 3 bases and the J segment 3 bases; nucleotides outside the gene matches: 7. The CDR3 sequence is 15 residues long. Germline values: CDR1 DFQATT, CDR2 SNEGSKA (reference sequence). The CDR3 spells CSASKLAGETDTQYF. Written as DNA, the CDR3 is TGCAGTGCTAGTAAGTTAGCGGGGGAGACAGATACGCAGTATTTT.

This rearrangement joins TRBV6-5 to TRBJ2-3, with D perhaps TRBD2 (6 bases). Germline V gene sequence: CDR1 MNHEY, CDR2 SVGAGI. The V gene lost 0 bases and the J gene lost 5 bases, with 12 bases spanning the gap. The CDR3 runs 15 residues. CDR3 DNA: TGTGCCAGCAGTTACTCCTGGACGGAGGGAGATACGCAGTATTTT. Encoded protein: CASSYSWTEGDTQYF.

The chain is built from TRBV7-9 and TRBJ1-2, with D perhaps TRBD1 (6 bases). Trimming removed 4 bases from V and 8 bases from J, with 11 bases in between. In germline, CDR1 is SEHNR, CDR2 FQNEAQ (reference sequence). The CDR3 extends over 12 amino acids. Written as DNA, the CDR3 is TGTGCCAGCAGCTCAGGGGTGAGGGGCTACACCTTC. It is translated as CASSSGVRGYTF.

The chain is built from TRBV18 and TRBJ2-5, with 7 bases fitting TRBD2. J was trimmed by 5 bases and V by 1 base; bases with no gene match: 7. CDR3 length equals 15 residues. Per germline, CDR1 KGHSH and CDR2 LQKENI. CDR3 sequence reads: CASSPQGVSGETQYF. In DNA form, the CDR3 reads TGTGCCAGCTCACCACAAGGGGTTAGCGGGGAGACCCAGTACTTC.

Here the CDR3 reads CASSLAGTGNSPLHF. CDR3 DNA: TGCGCCAGCAGCCTGGCGGGGACAGGGAATTCACCCCTCCACTTT. The rearrangement links TRBV4-1 to TRBJ1-6; the match to TRBD1 covers 9 bases. Looked up from germline, CDR1 is MGHRA and CDR2 is YSYEKL. With V trimmed by 4 bases and J by 7 bases, 5 bases remained unmatched. This CDR3 has 15 residues.

The rearrangement uses TRBV18 and TRBJ1-1; D gene unclear. V lost 5 bases, J lost 3 bases, and 16 bases lay in between. The CDR3 length is 15 residues. The germline CDR1 and CDR2 sequences are KGHSH and LQKENI. This chain's CDR3 is CASSESPQTDTEAFF. The DNA for the CDR3 is TGTGCCAGCTCAGAGTCACCACAGACCGACACTGAAGCTTTCTTT.

This clone has just one count. V gene TRBV10-3 combines with J gene TRBJ2-2; perhaps TRBD1 as D (6 bases). V lost 9 bases and J lost 0, with 17 bases in between. Germline V gene sequence: CDR1 ENHRY, CDR2 SYGVKD. This CDR3 is built from 16 residues. CDR3 nucleotides: TGTGCCATTTCACAGGGCGGCGACGCGAACACCGGGGAGCTGTTTTTT. It encodes CAISQGGDANTGELFF.

The chain is built from TRBV12-3 or TRBV12-4 and TRBJ2-7, with D tentatively TRBD1 (6 bases). V lost 3 bases, J lost 6 bases, and 9 bases lay in between. The CDR3 is made up of 12 amino acids. CDR3 DNA: TGTGCCAGCAGTTTTTCAGGGGCCGAGCAGTACGTC. Translation gives CASSFSGAEQYV.

The chain couples TRBV30 to TRBJ2-5; 7 bases agree with TRBD2. The CDR3 totals 15 residues. Germline CDR1 reads GTSNPN; CDR2 reads SVGIG (reference sequence). V trimming: 0 bases; J trimming: 7 bases; junction bases outside the gene matches: 11. The CDR3 sequence: CAWSVDPSGRLTQYF. CDR3 DNA sequence: TGTGCCTGGAGTGTAGACCCCTCCGGGAGGCTGACCCAGTACTTC.

The genes are TRBV19 and TRBJ1-1; 7 nucleotides match TRBD1. Losses at the gene ends were 2 bases for V and 0 bases for J; bases not matched to a gene: 3. The CDR3 spans 15 residues. Germline V gene lookup returns CDR1 LNHDA and CDR2 SQIVND (reference sequence). This CDR3 is CASSIQGGLNTEAFF. The CDR3 coding sequence is TGTGCCAGTAGTATACAGGGGGGCCTGAACACTGAAGCTTTCTTT.

This chain links TRBV18 with TRBJ1-1; the D is unclear. V gave up 3 bases and J gave up 1 base, with 9 bases separating them. The CDR3 totals 14 residues. CDR1 KGHSH and CDR2 LQKENI come from the germline V gene. The CDR3 DNA reads TGTGCCAGCTCACCTACTACAACGAACACTGAAGCTTTCTTT. This gives the protein CASSPTTTNTEAFF.

This chain uses TRBV29-1 with TRBJ2-3; tentatively, D is TRBD2 (6 bases). CDR1 SQVTM and CDR2 ANQGSEA come from the germline V gene. The CDR3 extends over 15 amino acids. V lost 4 bases and J lost 5, with 19 bases in between. CDR3 region: CSVVPVRDSRDTQYF. The CDR3 nucleotides read TGCAGCGTTGTCCCGGTGCGGGACTCCAGAGATACGCAGTATTTT.

This chain uses TRBV6-5 with TRBJ1-1; possibly TRBD1 for D (5 bases). Germline V gene data show CDR1 as MNHEY and CDR2 as SVGAGI. The germline V and J ends were trimmed by 5 bases and 7 bases, with 14 bases remaining between them. The CDR3 covers 13 residues. CDR3 amino acids: CASSPPQGREAFF. CDR3 DNA sequence: TGTGCCAGCAGTCCCCCTCAGGGTCGTGAAGCTTTCTTT.

In its sample, this clone was seen once. The V and J genes are TRBV28 and TRBJ1-2; 12 positions agree with TRBD1. The CDR3 spans 18 residues. The V and J ends lost 5 bases and 6 bases, in that order; junction bases with no gene match: 16. In germline, CDR1 is MDHEN, CDR2 SYDVKM. The CDR3 spells CASSLLTFRDRGRDGYTF. The CDR3, as DNA: TGTGCCAGCAGTCTTCTTACGTTCCGGGACAGGGGGCGAGATGGCTACACCTTC.

V is TRBV7-2 and J is TRBJ2-1; possible D gene TRBD2, 7 bases. Germline V lookup: CDR1 SGHTA, CDR2 FQGNSA. The V gene lost 2 bases and the J gene lost 3 bases, with 14 bases spanning the gap. The CDR3 runs to 16 residues. CDR3 residues: CASSLLGGPIYNEQFF. CDR3 nucleotides: TGTGCCAGCAGCTTACTCGGGGGGCCAATCTACAATGAGCAGTTCTTC.

The V gene is TRBV6-6, the J gene TRBJ2-1; 10 bases map to TRBD1. The CDR3 is 15 amino acids. The V gene's germline CDR1 is MNHNY and CDR2 SVGAGI (reference sequence). V trimming: 4 bases; J trimming: 8 bases; junction bases outside the gene matches: 8. This CDR3 is CASSWQTGGADEQFF. CDR3 nucleotide sequence: TGTGCCAGCAGTTGGCAGACAGGGGGCGCGGATGAGCAGTTCTTC.

This clone was seen only once. This rearrangement joins TRBV10-3 to TRBJ2-2; possible D gene TRBD2, 6 bases. Looked up from germline, CDR1 is ENHRY and CDR2 is SYGVKD. The CDR3 extends over 11 amino acids. V gave up 10 bases and J gave up 10 bases, with 13 bases separating them. CDR3 amino acids: CASGVGEELFF. Here the CDR3 DNA reads TGTGCCAGCGGGGTAGGGGAGGAGCTGTTTTTT.

The chain is built from TRBV7-2 and TRBJ2-1, with 11 bases that match TRBD2. This CDR3 spans 15 amino acids. Germline V CDR1 and CDR2: SGHTA, FQGNSA. V was pared by 2 bases and J by 6 bases, with 3 bases of the junction left unmatched. CDR3 region: CASSLRLAGINEQFF. As DNA, the CDR3 is TGTGCCAGCAGCTTAAGACTAGCGGGAATCAATGAGCAGTTCTTC.

The rearrangement links TRBV30 to TRBJ2-7, with 8 positions matching TRBD1. The germline V gene encodes CDR1 GTSNPN and CDR2 SVGIG (reference sequence). V shed 1 base and J 2 bases; nucleotides not matched to a gene: 1. This CDR3 comprises 13 residues. CDR3 sequence: CAWSAGQAYEQYF. CDR3 in DNA: TGTGCCTGGAGTGCGGGACAGGCCTACGAGCAGTACTTC.

V gene TRBV7-2 combines with J gene TRBJ2-5; 7 bases fit TRBD2. V was pared by 4 bases and J by 0 bases, with 5 bases of the junction left unmatched. CDR1 is SGHTA and CDR2 is FQGNSA in the germline V gene. The length of the CDR3 is 15 residues. CDR3 DNA: TGTGCCAGCAGCTGGGGGGGGTCCGACCAAGAGACCCAGTACTTC. Amino acid sequence: CASSWGGSDQETQYF. Complete variable domain (other parts from reference TRBV7-2 and TRBJ2-5): GAGVSQSPSNKVTEKGKDVELRCDPISGHTALYWYRQSLGQGLEFLIYFQGNSAPDKSGLPSDRFSAERTGGSVSTLTIQRTQQEDSAVYLCASSWGGSDQETQYFGPGTRLLVL.

The chain is built from TRBV24-1 and TRBJ2-1; unclear D gene. CDR1 is KGHDR and CDR2 is SFDVKD in the germline V gene. CDR3 size: 12 residues. V gave up 4 bases and J gave up 5 bases, with 5 bases separating them. Here the CDR3 reads CATSDSDNEQFF. Here the CDR3 DNA reads TGTGCCACCAGTGACTCGGACAATGAGCAGTTCTTC.